The clone carrying this T cell receptor (beta chain) has just a few counts. Its antigen is not identified. The data originate from a study of identical twins. Findings of the study overall: Beta out-of-frame sequences displayed a weaker excess of sharing between twins.

TCRdb passed the 5' RACE reads through MiXCR, listing each CDR3 protein once. The top ten hold around 1.6% of the sample, which has some 630,000 distinct CDR3 sequences, roughly 7.1% seen once. V shed 0 bases and J 6 bases; nucleotides not matched to a gene: 10. The CDR3 totals 16 residues. Germline CDR1 reads PRHDT; CDR2 reads FYEKMQ (reference sequence). Donors were all healthy Caucasians. Another study also made use of these data, one on yellow fever vaccine responses in identical twins.

Sequences were obtained from PBMCs. This rearrangement joins TRBV13 to TRBJ2-7, with TRBD1 matching 8 bases. This receptor was obtained from a young woman in good health. CDR3 sequence reads: CASSLGRGLIGSEQYF. CDR3 DNA sequence: TGTGCCAGCAGCTTAGGCAGGGGGCTAATCGGCAGCGAGCAGTACTTC. Combining the CDR3 with reference TRBV13 and TRBJ2-7 gives the whole variable domain AAGVIQSPRHLIKEKRETATLKCYPIPRHDTVYWYQQGPGQDPQFLISFYEKMQSDKGSIPDRFSAQQFSDYHSELNMSSLELGDSALYFCASSLGRGLIGSEQYFGPGTRLTVT.